The subject of this entry is one TCR beta chain. Its target is not known. These data come from a study of cytomegalovirus exposure and HLA in healthy donors. As for the donors, each was a healthy bone marrow donor. The junction had 1 base not matched to a gene; V was cut back by 4 bases and J by 1 base. Germline CDR1 SGHRS, CDR2 YFSETQ. This CDR3 is 13 amino acids long. Findings and limits, study-wide: Some V segments, TRBV6-2 and TRBV6-3 among them, were indistinguishable and were therefore excluded. Immune exposure data for these donors was limited to CMV serostatus.

The PCR used 60 Vbeta and 13 Jbeta primers. Generated by immunoSEQ multiplex PCR, the TCRdb table keeps only in-frame clones and is missing some. The sample shows some 130,000 clones, 60% to 80% of them seen only once. The sequenced material came from PBMCs. This sequence originates from a woman aged 55-69 years in good health and CMV-seronegative. The chain carries TRBV5-1 and TRBJ1-1, with 7 bases identical to TRBD1. CDR3: CASSRTGNTEAFF. Here the CDR3 DNA reads TGCGCCAGCAGCCGGACAGGGAACACTGAAGCTTTCTTT.